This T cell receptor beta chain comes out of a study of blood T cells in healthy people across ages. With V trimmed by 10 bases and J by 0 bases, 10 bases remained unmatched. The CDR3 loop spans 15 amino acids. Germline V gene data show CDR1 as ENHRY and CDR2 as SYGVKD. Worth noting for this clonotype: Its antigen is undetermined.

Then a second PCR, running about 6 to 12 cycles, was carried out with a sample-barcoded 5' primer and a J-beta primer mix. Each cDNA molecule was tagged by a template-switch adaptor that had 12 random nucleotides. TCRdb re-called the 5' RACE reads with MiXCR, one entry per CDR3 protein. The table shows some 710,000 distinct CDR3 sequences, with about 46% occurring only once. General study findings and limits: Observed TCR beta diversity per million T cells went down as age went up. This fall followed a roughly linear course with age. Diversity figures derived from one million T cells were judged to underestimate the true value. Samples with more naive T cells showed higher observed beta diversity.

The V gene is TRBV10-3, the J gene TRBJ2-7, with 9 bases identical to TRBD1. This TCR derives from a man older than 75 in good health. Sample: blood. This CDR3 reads CATAGTGTSSYEQYF. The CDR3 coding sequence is TGTGCCACCGCTGGGACAGGGACAAGCTCCTACGAGCAGTACTTC.